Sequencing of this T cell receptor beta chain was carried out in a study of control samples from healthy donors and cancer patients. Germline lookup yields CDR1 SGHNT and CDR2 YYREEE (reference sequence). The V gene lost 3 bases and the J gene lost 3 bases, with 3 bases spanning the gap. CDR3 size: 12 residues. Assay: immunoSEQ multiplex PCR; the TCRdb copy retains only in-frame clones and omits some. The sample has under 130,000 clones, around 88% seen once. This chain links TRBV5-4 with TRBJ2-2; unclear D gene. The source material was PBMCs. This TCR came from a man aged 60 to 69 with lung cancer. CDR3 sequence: CASSSDTGELFF. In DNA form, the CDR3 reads TGTGCCAGCAGCTCCGACACCGGGGAGCTGTTTTTT.